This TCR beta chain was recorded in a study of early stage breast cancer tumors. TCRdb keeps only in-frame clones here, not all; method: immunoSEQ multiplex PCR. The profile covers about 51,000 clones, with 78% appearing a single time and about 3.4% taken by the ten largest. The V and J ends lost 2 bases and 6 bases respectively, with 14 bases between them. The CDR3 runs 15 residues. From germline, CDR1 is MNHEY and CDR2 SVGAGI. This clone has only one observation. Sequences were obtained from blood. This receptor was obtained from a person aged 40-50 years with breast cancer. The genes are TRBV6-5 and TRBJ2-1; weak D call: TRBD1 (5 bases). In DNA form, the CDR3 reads TGTGCCAGCAGTTACAGGGGTTTAAGGGGCAATGAGCAGTTCTTC. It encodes CASSYRGLRGNEQFF.